This T cell receptor beta chain was found in a study of T cells in Graves' hyperthyroidism and ophthalmopathy. Looking at the study overall: The initial diagnosis was the point when peripheral blood was collected, ahead of any treatment.

It was considered stable Graves' hyperthyroidism when ophthalmopathy did not progress within 18 months. Patients with uncontrolled infections, other autoimmune diseases, pregnancy or lactation were excluded. The length of the CDR3 is 15 residues. The V and J ends lost 3 bases and 2 bases respectively, with 12 bases between them. Germline V gene sequence: CDR1 SGHRS, CDR2 YFSETQ. RNA transcripts provided the source from which TCR beta CDR3 regions were amplified. Using the HTBI primer set, a first-round RT-PCR was run on the TCR CDR3. TCRdb re-called the multiplex PCR reads with MiXCR, one entry per CDR3 protein. The sample lists around 190,000 distinct CDR3 sequences; roughly a sixth were seen once.

The material sequenced was blood. The clonotype comes from a woman aged 50 to 60 with Graves' hyperthyroidism. The rearrangement links TRBV5-1 to TRBJ1-5; D may be TRBD1 (5 bases). CDR3 protein: CASSSAGIGNQPQHF. DNA of the CDR3: TGCGCCAGCAGCTCGGCAGGGATCGGCAATCAGCCCCAGCATTTT.